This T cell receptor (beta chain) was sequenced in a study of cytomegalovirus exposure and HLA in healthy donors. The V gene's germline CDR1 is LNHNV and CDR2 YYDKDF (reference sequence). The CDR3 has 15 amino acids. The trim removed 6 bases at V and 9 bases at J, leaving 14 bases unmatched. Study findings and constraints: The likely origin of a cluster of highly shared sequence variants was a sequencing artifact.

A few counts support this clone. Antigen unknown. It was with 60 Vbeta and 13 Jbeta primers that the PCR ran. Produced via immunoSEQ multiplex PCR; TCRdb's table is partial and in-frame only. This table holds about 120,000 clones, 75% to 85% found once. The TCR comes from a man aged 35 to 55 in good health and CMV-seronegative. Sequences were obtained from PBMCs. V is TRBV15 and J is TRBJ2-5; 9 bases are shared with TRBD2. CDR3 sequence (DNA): TGTGCCACCAGTTCGAATAGCGGGAGTTTTCTGGCCCAGTACTTC. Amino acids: CATSSNSGSFLAQYF.